Listed here are 20 T cell receptor beta chains from one sample, sequenced in a study of T cell clonotyping in hematopoietic cell transplantation. Sequencing was performed with immunoSEQ multiplex PCR; in TCRdb, only in-frame clones are kept and a portion is missing. Among 40,000 to 45,000 clones listed, about 93% were seen once. The sample taken for sequencing was peripheral blood mononuclear cells. These receptors were collected from a woman between 45 and 60 years old in good health. Some clones in this sample may be carry-over from other donors' samples.

The J gene is TRBJ1-2, the V gene TRBV29-1; D perhaps matches TRBD1 (6 bases). The CDR3 contains 14 residues. The germline CDR1 and CDR2 sequences are SQVTM and ANQGSEA. Trimming shortened V by 5 bases and J by 5 bases, and 18 bases separated the two germline ends. DNA for the CDR3: TGCAGCGTTACTCCAAACAGGGAACGGTATGGCTACACCTTC. This codes for CSVTPNRERYGYTF.

The gene calls are TRBV4-2 and TRBJ1-1; 8 nucleotides line up with TRBD1. Germline V gene data show CDR1 as LGHNA and CDR2 as YNFKEQ. The CDR3 is 15 residues long. Trimming at V came to 0 bases and at J to 8 bases, leaving 8 bases not matched to a gene. The CDR3, as DNA: TGTGCCAGCAGCCAAGAGGACAGGGTTGGTTTCGAAGCTTTCTTT. This codes for CASSQEDRVGFEAFF.

J is TRBJ2-1 and V is TRBV5-4; 8 bases are a match to TRBD1. The CDR3 sequence is 17 residues long. With V trimmed by 0 bases and J by 0 bases, 5 bases remained unmatched. The germline CDR1 and CDR2 sequences are SGHNT and YYREEE (reference sequence). The CDR3 bases are TGTGCCAGCAGCTTGGCAGGGACAGGACGCTCCTACAATGAGCAGTTCTTC. Its translation: CASSLAGTGRSYNEQFF.

The rearrangement joins TRBV6-1 to TRBJ1-2; no clear D. Trimming took off 7 bases at V and 0 bases at J, with 12 bases between the two ends. CDR3 length: 14 residues. Germline loops: CDR1 MNHNS, CDR2 SASEGT. The CDR3 here is CASIPTRSNYGYTF. Written as DNA, the CDR3 is TGTGCCAGCATCCCTACCAGGTCTAACTATGGCTACACCTTC.

The chain carries TRBV4-2 and TRBJ1-1; D not certain. CDR3 length equals 14 residues. Looked up from germline, CDR1 is LGHNA and CDR2 is YNFKEQ. The ends were cut back, 2 bases at V and 0 bases at J, with 7 bases in the middle. CDR3 residues: CASSQMGVNTEAFF. The CDR3 DNA follows: TGTGCCAGCAGCCAAATGGGAGTGAACACTGAAGCTTTCTTT.

Note on this clone: The identical CDR3 is also encoded by other nucleotide sequences in the sample. This sequence joins TRBV5-1 and TRBJ2-2; D may be TRBD2 (6 bases). The V and J ends lost 2 bases and 5 bases respectively, with 7 bases between them. CDR1 and CDR2 (germline): SGHRS, YFSETQ. CDR3 length equals 13 residues. The CDR3 DNA reads as TGCGCCAGCAGCTTAGGAGGGACCGGGGAGCTGTTTTTT. Its protein is CASSLGGTGELFF.

The chain combines TRBV7-3 with TRBJ2-1; 12 nucleotides match TRBD2. The ends lost 7 bases at V and 7 bases at J; junction bases unmatched: 8. Germline loops: CDR1 SGHTA, CDR2 FQGTGA. The CDR3 runs to 15 residues. The DNA of the CDR3 is TGTGCCAGCACTGAAAGGACTAGCGGGGCAAATGAGCAGTTCTTC. Its protein product is CASTERTSGANEQFF.

The chain has TRBV27 and TRBJ1-1, with TRBD1 matching over 11 bases. V lost 0 bases to trimming and J lost 5 bases; unmatched junction nucleotides: 2. Germline assignment: CDR1 MNHEY and CDR2 SMNVEV (reference sequence). This CDR3 comprises 15 residues. The CDR3 here is CASSLSGQGATEAFF. The CDR3, as DNA: TGTGCCAGCAGTTTATCCGGACAGGGGGCAACTGAAGCTTTCTTT.

The chain has TRBV6-5 and TRBJ1-6, with D possibly TRBD1 on 5 matching bases. The CDR3 sequence is 16 residues long. The V end lost 0 bases, the J end lost 8 bases, and 14 bases lay between the germline ends. CDR1 and CDR2 (germline): MNHEY, SVGAGI. The CDR3 sequence is CASSYSRGRRDSPLHF. CDR3 DNA sequence: TGTGCCAGCAGTTACTCGAGGGGCAGGAGGGATTCACCCCTCCACTTT.

V is TRBV27 and J is TRBJ1-5, with D hard to call. The V end was cut by 3 bases, the J end by 4 bases, with 7 bases between. CDR1 MNHEY and CDR2 SMNVEV come from the germline V gene (reference sequence). This CDR3 spans 13 amino acids. CDR3: CASSLTVNQPQHF. For the CDR3, the DNA is TGTGCCAGCAGTTTGACGGTAAATCAGCCCCAGCATTTT.

The genes are TRBV7-2 and TRBJ1-4, with D possibly being TRBD1 (5 bases). CDR3 length equals 14 residues. Trimming cost V 1 base and J 6 bases, with 9 bases left between them. Germline values: CDR1 SGHTA, CDR2 FQGNSA. The CDR3 region is CASSLVGGDEKLFF. The CDR3 DNA follows: TGTGCCAGCAGCTTAGTGGGGGGGGATGAAAAACTGTTTTTT.

A single count supports this clone. The V and J genes are TRBV9 and TRBJ2-2, with unresolved D. The CDR3 is 12 amino acids. Trimming took off 3 bases at V and 5 bases at J, with 5 bases between the two ends. Germline values: CDR1 SGDLS, CDR2 YYNGEE. CDR3 loop: CASSAKTGELFF. DNA of the CDR3: TGTGCCAGCAGCGCCAAAACCGGGGAGCTGTTTTTT.

The chain employs TRBV19 and TRBJ1-5; D remains unclear. Trimming removed 3 bases at V and 3 bases at J, with 9 bases between. The CDR3 extends over 14 amino acids. Per germline, CDR1 LNHDA and CDR2 SQIVND (reference sequence). Here the CDR3 reads CASSIRGFNQPQHF. The DNA for the CDR3 is TGTGCCAGTAGTATCCGAGGGTTCAATCAGCCCCAGCATTTT.

This chain connects TRBV6-5 to TRBJ1-2; D is undetermined. The V gene lost 6 bases and the J gene lost 8 bases, with 16 bases spanning the gap. The CDR3 extends over 13 amino acids. Germline V gives CDR1 MNHEY, CDR2 SVGAGI. CDR3 loop: CASRKEGTGGYTF. The DNA for the CDR3 is TGTGCCAGCAGAAAGGAGGGAACGGGCGGCTACACCTTC.

The rearrangement joins TRBV27 to TRBJ1-2; perhaps TRBD1 as D (5 bases). The CDR3 is made up of 13 amino acids. The V and J ends lost 5 bases and 1 base respectively, with 8 bases between them. From germline, CDR1 is MNHEY and CDR2 SMNVEV (reference sequence). In DNA, the CDR3 is TGTGCCAGCAGTATTAGGGGTAACTATGGCTACACCTTC. It yields the protein CASSIRGNYGYTF.

This clone has a single count. Here the CDR3 reads CASTPAGLAKNIQYF. Written as DNA, the CDR3 is TGTGCCAGTACCCCGGCAGGGTTAGCCAAAAACATTCAGTACTTC. V usage is TRBV19 and J usage is TRBJ2-4; D might be TRBD1 (5 bases). This CDR3 is 15 amino acids long. CDR1 and CDR2 from the germline V gene are LNHDA and SQIVND (reference sequence). V lost 7 bases, J lost 0 bases, and 13 bases lay in between.

The chain recombines TRBV13 with TRBJ2-1; 7 nucleotides match TRBD1. The germline CDR1 and CDR2 sequences are PRHDT and FYEKMQ (reference sequence). The V and J ends lost 9 bases and 2 bases, in that order; junction bases with no gene match: 7. The CDR3 runs to 14 residues. Here the CDR3 reads CASSDRETYNEQFF. The CDR3 nucleotides read TGTGCCAGTTCCGACAGGGAAACCTACAATGAGCAGTTCTTC.

This clone showed up just once. The chain combines TRBV2 with TRBJ2-1, with 7 bases fitting TRBD1. The CDR3 loop spans 15 amino acids. After removal of 6 bases from V and 5 bases from J, the junction contained 10 bases not matched to a gene. Germline CDR1 and CDR2: SNHLY and FYNNEI. As DNA, the CDR3 is TGTGCCAGCAGGGCAGACAGGGTACTCGACAATGAGCAGTTCTTC. It is translated as CASRADRVLDNEQFF.

The chain links TRBV5-4 to TRBJ2-3, with D unresolved. The length of the CDR3 is 12 residues. The germline V gene encodes CDR1 SGHNT and CDR2 YYREEE (reference sequence). Trimming removed 5 bases at V and 1 base at J, with 5 bases between. In nucleotides, the CDR3 is TGTGCCAGCAGTCCTCGCACAGATACGCAGTATTTT. Residues: CASSPRTDTQYF. Using reference TRBV5-4 and TRBJ2-3 for the parts outside the CDR3, the full variable domain is ETGVTQSPTHLIKTRGQQVTLRCSSQSGHNTVSWYQQALGQGPQFIFQYYREEENGRGNFPPRFSGLQFPNYSSELNVNALELDDSALYLCASSPRTDTQYFGPGTRLTVL.

This rearrangement joins TRBV29-1 to TRBJ2-2, with a possible D match to TRBD1 (5 bases). V dropped 7 bases and J dropped 1 base, with 13 bases sitting between them. The CDR3 is 14 amino acids. In germline, CDR1 is SQVTM, CDR2 ANQGSEA. The CDR3 reads CSAGHRKNTGELFF. The CDR3 region has the DNA TGCAGCGCCGGCCACAGGAAGAACACCGGGGAGCTGTTTTTT.